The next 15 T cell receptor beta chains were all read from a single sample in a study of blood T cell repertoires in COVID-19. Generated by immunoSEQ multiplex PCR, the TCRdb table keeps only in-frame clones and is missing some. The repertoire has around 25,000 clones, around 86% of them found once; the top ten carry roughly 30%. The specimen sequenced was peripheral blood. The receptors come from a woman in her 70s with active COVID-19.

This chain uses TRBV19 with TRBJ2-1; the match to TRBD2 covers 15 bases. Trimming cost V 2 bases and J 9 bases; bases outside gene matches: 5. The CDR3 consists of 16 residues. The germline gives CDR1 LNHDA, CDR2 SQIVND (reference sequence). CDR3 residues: CASSILWTSGGAEQFF. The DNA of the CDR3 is TGTGCCAGTAGTATACTTTGGACTAGCGGGGGGGCTGAGCAGTTCTTC.

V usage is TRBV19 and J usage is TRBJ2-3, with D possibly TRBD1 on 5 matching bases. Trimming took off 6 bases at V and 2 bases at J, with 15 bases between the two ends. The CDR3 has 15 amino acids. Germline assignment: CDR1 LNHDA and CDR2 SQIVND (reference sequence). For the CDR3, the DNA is TGTGCCAGTAGCCCTCGGCAGGGAAACACAGATACGCAGTATTTT. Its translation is CASSPRQGNTDTQYF.

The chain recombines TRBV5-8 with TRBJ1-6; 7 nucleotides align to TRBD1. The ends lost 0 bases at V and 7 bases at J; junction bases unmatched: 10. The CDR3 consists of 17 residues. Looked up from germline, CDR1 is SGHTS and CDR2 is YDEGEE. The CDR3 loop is CASSLDRVAGGNSPLHF. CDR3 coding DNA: TGTGCCAGCAGCTTGGACCGAGTGGCAGGGGGAAATTCACCCCTCCACTTT.

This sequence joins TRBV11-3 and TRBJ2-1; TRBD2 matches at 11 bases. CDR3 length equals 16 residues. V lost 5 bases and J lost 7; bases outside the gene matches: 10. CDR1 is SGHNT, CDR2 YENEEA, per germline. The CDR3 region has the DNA TGTGCCAGCAGCCTATATGGTAGCGGGGGGGAGAATGAGCAGTTCTTC. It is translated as CASSLYGSGGENEQFF.

Here the CDR3 DNA reads TGTGCCAGCAGACAGAGTTATAGCAATCAGCCCCAGCATTTT. Its translation: CASRQSYSNQPQHF. The chain carries TRBV6-5 and TRBJ1-5; unclear D gene. This CDR3 has 14 residues. Per germline, CDR1 MNHEY and CDR2 SVGAGI. Between the trimmed V and J ends, which lost 6 bases and 0 bases, there was a span of 9 bases.

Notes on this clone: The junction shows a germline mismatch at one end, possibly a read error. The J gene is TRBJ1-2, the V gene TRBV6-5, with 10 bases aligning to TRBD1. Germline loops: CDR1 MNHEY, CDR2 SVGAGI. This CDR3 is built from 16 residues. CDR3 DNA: TGTGCCAGCAGTTACTCGACAGGGGGCGGCCGCTATGACTACACCTTC. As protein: CASSYSTGGGRYDYTF.

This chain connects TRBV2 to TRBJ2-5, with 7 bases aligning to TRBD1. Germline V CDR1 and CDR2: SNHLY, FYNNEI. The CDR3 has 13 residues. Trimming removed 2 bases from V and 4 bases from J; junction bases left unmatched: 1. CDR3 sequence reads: CASSEWTGETQYF. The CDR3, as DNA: TGTGCCAGCAGTGAATGGACAGGAGAGACCCAGTACTTC.

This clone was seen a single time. CDR3 bases: TGTGCCAGCAGTGAAGGCGGGACAGGTCAAGAGACCCAGTACTTC. It yields the protein CASSEGGTGQETQYF. V is TRBV5-6 and J is TRBJ2-5, with 8 bases that match TRBD1. The CDR3 is 15 residues long. The germline V gene has CDR1 SGHDT and CDR2 YYEEEE. J gave up 2 bases and V 5 bases, and 8 bases lay outside the gene matches.

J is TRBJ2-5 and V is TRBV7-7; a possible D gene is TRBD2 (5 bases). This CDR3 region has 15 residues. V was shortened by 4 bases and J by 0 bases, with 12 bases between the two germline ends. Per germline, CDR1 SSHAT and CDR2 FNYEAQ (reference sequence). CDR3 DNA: TGTGCCAGCAGCTCCGGAAGCGGAAACCAAGAGACCCAGTACTTC. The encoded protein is CASSSGSGNQETQYF.

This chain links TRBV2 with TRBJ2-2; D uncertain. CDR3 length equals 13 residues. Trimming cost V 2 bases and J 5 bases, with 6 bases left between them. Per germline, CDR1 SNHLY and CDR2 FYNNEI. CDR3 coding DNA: TGTGCCAGCAGTGAACTAACGACCGGGGAGCTGTTTTTT. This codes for CASSELTTGELFF.

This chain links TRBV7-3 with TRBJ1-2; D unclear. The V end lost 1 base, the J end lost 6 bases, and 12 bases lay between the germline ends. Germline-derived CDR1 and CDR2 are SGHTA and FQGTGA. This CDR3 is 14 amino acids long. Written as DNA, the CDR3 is TGTGCCAGCAGCTTAAGGCCCTCGGAGAATGGCTACACCTTC. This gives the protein CASSLRPSENGYTF.

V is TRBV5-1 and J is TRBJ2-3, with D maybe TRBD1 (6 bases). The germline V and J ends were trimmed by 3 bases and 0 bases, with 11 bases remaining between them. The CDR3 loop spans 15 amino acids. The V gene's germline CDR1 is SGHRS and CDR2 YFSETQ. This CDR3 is CASSWDIPSTDTQYF. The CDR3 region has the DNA TGCGCCAGCAGCTGGGACATCCCTAGCACAGATACGCAGTATTTT.

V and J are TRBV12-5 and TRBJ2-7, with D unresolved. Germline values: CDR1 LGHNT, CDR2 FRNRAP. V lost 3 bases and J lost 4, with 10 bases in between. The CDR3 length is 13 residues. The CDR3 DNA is TGTGCTAGTGGTTTCCTAACGGTTTACGAGCAGTACTTC. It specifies CASGFLTVYEQYF.

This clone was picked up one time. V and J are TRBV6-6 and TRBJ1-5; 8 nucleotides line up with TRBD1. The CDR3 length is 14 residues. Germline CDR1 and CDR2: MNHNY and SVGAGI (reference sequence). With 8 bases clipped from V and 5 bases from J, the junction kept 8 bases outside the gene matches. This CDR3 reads CASVAQGADQPQHF. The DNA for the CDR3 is TGTGCCAGCGTAGCTCAGGGGGCCGATCAGCCCCAGCATTTT.

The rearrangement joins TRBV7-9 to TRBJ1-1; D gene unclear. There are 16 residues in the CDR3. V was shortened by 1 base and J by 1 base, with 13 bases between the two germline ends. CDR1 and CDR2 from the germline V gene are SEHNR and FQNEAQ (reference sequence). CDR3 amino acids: CASSLDPGTPNTEAFF. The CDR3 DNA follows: TGTGCCAGCAGCTTAGATCCAGGAACCCCGAACACTGAAGCTTTCTTT.